Below are 4 T cell receptor beta chains sequenced from a single sample in a study of OX40 agonist ivuxolimab in advanced cancers. Assay: immunoSEQ multiplex PCR; the TCRdb copy retains only in-frame clones and omits some. The sample records tens of thousands of clones, 75% to 90% being singletons. The source material was CD4+ or CD8+ T cells sorted from blood, sampled in a trial of the OX40 agonist ivuxolimab. These receptors all stem from an adult with an advanced solid tumor such as melanoma, head and neck, liver or kidney cancer.

This clone showed up many times. The CDR3: CASSEFGVEAFF. The CDR3 DNA reads TGTGCCAGCAGTGAGTTTGGTGTTGAAGCTTTCTTT. The chain couples TRBV2 to TRBJ1-1; D not resolved. The CDR3 length is 12 residues. Per germline, CDR1 SNHLY and CDR2 FYNNEI. The germline V and J ends were trimmed by 3 bases and 7 bases, with 9 bases remaining between them.

This clone was seen a few times. The chain combines TRBV7-8 with TRBJ1-6; D perhaps matches TRBD1 (6 bases). The CDR3 contains 15 residues. From germline, CDR1 is SGHVS and CDR2 FQNEAQ. V gave up 2 bases and J gave up 7 bases, with 12 bases separating them. The chain's CDR3 is CASSLLSTGNSPLHF. CDR3 coding DNA: TGTGCCAGCAGCTTATTAAGCACAGGGAATTCACCCCTCCACTTT.

The chain recombines TRBV27 with TRBJ1-6; a weak D match, TRBD1 (6 bases). V was pared by 7 bases and J by 6 bases, with 19 bases between. This CDR3 contains 16 residues. Germline CDR1 and CDR2: MNHEY and SMNVEV (reference sequence). DNA for the CDR3: TGTGCCAGCAATAAAATCGGGGGCGGATTTAATTCACCCCTCCACTTT. Residues: CASNKIGGGFNSPLHF.

The chain employs TRBV30 and TRBJ2-3; TRBD2 aligns across 10 bases. Germline lookup yields CDR1 GTSNPN and CDR2 SVGIG (reference sequence). The CDR3 is made up of 16 amino acids. V was pared by 6 bases and J by 2 bases, with 11 bases of the junction left unmatched. Here the CDR3 DNA reads TGTGCCTGCCCAAAACGGACTAGCGGATACACAGATACGCAGTATTTT. It codes for CACPKRTSGYTDTQYF.